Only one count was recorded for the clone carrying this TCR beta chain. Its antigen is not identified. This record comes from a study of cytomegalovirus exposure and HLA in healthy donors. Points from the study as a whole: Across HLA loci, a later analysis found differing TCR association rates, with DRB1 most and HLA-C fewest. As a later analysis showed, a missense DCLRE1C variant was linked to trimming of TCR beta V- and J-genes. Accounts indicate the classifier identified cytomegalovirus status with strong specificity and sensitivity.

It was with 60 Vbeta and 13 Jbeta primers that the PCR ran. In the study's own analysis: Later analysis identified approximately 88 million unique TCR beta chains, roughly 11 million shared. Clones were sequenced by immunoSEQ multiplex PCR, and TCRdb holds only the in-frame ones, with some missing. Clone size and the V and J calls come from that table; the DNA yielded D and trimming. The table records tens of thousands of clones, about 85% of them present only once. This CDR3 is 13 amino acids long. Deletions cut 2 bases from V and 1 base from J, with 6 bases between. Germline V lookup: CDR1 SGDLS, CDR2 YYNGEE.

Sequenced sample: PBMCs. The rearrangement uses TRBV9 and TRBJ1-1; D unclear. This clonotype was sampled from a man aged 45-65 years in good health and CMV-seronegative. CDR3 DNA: TGTGCCAGCAGCGTTAACAAGAACACTGAAGCTTTCTTT. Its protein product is CASSVNKNTEAFF.